This T cell receptor (beta chain) was sequenced in a study of early T cells in non-severe SARS-CoV-2 infection. Deletions cut 5 bases from V and 4 bases from J, with 11 bases between. CDR3 size: 13 residues. The V gene's germline CDR1 is MDHEN and CDR2 SYDVKM. TCRdb reprocessed the 5' RACE reads via MiXCR and lists one record per CDR3 protein. The sample comprises tens of thousands of distinct CDR3 sequences, about 8% of which are singletons, and approximately 13% rests with the top ten. The sample in question was whole blood, obtained at baseline. This TCR was recovered from an adult who was a healthcare worker with PCR-confirmed SARS-CoV-2 infection or an uninfected control (not recorded which). This chain connects TRBV28 to TRBJ1-2; D possibly corresponds to TRBD1 (5 bases). The CDR3 here is CASSNTGLYGYTF. The CDR3 nucleotides are TGTGCCAGCAGTAACACAGGCCTCTATGGCTACACCTTC.